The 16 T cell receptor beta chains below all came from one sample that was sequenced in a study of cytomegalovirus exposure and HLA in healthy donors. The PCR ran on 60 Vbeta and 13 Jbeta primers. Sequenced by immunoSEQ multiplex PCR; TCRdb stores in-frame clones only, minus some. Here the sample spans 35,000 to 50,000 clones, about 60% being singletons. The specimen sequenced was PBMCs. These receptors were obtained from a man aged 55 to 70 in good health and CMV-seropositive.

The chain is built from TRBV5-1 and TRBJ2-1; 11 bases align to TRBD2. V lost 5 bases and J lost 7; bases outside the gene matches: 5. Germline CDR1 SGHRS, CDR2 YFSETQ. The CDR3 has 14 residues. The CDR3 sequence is CASRVSSGGNEQFF. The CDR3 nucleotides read TGCGCCAGCAGAGTGTCTAGCGGGGGGAATGAGCAGTTCTTC.

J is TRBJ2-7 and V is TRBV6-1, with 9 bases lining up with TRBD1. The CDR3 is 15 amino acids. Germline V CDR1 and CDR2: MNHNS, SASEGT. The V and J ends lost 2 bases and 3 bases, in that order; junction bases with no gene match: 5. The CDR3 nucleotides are TGTGCCAGCAGTGAATCCGGGACAGGGAGCTACGAGCAGTACTTC. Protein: CASSESGTGSYEQYF.

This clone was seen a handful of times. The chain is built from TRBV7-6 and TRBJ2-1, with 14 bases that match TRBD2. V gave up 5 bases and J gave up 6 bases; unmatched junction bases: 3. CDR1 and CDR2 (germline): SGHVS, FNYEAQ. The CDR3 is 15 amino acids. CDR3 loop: CASSAGTSGSNEQFF. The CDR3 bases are TGTGCCAGCAGCGCCGGGACTAGCGGGAGCAATGAGCAGTTCTTC.

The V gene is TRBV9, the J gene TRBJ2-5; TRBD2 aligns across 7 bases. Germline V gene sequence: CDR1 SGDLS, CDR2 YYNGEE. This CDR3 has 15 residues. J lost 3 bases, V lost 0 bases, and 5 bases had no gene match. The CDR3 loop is CASSVAGTTEETQYF. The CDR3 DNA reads TGTGCCAGCAGCGTAGCCGGGACTACCGAAGAGACCCAGTACTTC.

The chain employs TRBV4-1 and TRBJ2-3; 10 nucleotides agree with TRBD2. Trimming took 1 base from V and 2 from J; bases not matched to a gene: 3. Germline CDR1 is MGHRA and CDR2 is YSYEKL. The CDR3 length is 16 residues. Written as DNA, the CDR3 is TGCGCCAGCAGCCAAGGGACTAGCGGATACACAGATACGCAGTATTTT. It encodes CASSQGTSGYTDTQYF.

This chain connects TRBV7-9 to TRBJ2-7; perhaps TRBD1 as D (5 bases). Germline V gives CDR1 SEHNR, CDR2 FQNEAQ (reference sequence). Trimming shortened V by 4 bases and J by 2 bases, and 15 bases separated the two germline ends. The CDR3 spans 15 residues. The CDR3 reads CASSSHVQGPYEQYF. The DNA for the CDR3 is TGTGCCAGCAGCTCCCATGTTCAGGGTCCCTACGAGCAGTACTTC.

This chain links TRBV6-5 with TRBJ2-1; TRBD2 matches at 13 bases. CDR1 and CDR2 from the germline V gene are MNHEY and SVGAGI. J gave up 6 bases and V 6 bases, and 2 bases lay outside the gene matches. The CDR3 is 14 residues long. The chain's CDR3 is CASRGTSGINEQFF. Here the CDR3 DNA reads TGTGCCAGCAGGGGGACTAGCGGGATCAATGAGCAGTTCTTC.

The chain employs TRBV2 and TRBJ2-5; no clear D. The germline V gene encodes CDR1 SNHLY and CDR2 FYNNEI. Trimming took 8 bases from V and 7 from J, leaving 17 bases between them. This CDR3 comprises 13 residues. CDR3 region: CASLLSATGTQYF. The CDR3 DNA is TGTGCCAGCTTATTATCAGCTACGGGGACCCAGTACTTC. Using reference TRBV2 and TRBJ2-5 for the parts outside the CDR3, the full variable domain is EPEVTQTPSHQVTQMGQEVILRCVPISNHLYFYWYRQILGQKVEFLVSFYNNEISEKSEIFDDQFSVERPDGSNFTLKIRSTKLEDSAMYFCASLLSATGTQYFGPGTRLLVL.

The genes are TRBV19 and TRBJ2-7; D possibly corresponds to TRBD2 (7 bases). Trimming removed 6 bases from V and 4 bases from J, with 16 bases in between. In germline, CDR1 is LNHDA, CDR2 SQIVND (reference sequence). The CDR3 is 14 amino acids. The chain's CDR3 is CASSPGGQLYEQYF. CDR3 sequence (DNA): TGTGCCAGTAGCCCGGGAGGACAGCTATACGAGCAGTACTTC.

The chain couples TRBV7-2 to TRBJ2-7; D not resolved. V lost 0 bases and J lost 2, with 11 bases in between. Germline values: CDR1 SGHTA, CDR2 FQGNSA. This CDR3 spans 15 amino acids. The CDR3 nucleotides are TGTGCCAGCAGCTTAGCCTCGCGTGGTCCCTACGAGCAGTACTTC. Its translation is CASSLASRGPYEQYF.

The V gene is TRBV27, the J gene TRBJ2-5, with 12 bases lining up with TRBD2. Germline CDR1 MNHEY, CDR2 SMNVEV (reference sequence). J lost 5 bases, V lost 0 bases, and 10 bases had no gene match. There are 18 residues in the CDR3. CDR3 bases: TGTGCCAGCAGTTTATCGGGCCCGACTAGCGGGAGAGGGGAGACCCAGTACTTC. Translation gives CASSLSGPTSGRGETQYF.

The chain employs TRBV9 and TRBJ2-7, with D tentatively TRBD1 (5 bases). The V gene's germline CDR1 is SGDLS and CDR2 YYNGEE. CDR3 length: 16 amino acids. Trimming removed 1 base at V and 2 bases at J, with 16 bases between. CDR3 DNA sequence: TGTGCCAGCAGCGTACCCCGGACACCGGACCCCTACGAGCAGTACTTC. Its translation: CASSVPRTPDPYEQYF.

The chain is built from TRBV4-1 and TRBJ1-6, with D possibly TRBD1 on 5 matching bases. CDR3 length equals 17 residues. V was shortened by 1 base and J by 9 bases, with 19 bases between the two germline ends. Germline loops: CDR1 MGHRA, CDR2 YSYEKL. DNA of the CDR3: TGCGCCAGCAGCCAAGGTGCCAGGGTCATATGGGGTTCACCCCTCCACTTT. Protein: CASSQGARVIWGSPLHF.

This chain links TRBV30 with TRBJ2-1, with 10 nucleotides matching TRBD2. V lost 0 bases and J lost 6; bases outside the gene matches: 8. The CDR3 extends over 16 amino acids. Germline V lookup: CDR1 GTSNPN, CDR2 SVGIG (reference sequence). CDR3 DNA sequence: TGTGCCTGGAGTGTACGAGGTAGCGGGAGGCCCAATGAGCAGTTCTTC. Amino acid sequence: CAWSVRGSGRPNEQFF.

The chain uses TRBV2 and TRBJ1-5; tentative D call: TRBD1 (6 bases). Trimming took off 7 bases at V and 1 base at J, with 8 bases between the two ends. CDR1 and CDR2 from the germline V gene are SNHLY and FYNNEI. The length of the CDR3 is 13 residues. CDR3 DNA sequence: TGTGCCAGCACAACAGGGAGCAATCAGCCCCAGCATTTT. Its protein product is CASTTGSNQPQHF.

The chain's CDR3 is CASSSSSYQGSYEQYF. The CDR3 nucleotides read TGTGCCAGCAGCTCATCGTCCTACCAGGGTTCCTACGAGCAGTACTTC. The chain combines TRBV13 with TRBJ2-7; D may be TRBD1 (5 bases). CDR3 size: 16 residues. V lost 4 bases to trimming and J lost 1 base, with 17 bases between them. The germline gives CDR1 PRHDT, CDR2 FYEKMQ (reference sequence).